This TCR beta chain was captured in a study of CD8+ T cells in alopecia areata. Extracted RNA was reverse transcribed into cDNA, the sequencing template. Repertoires were generated with immunoSEQ multiplex PCR, while TCRdb's copy carries only in-frame clones and drops some. The sample includes approximately 98,000 clones, 45% to 60% seen only once; the top ten take around 23%. V lost 1 base, J lost 9 bases, and 13 bases lay in between. CDR3 length: 14 amino acids. Germline lookup yields CDR1 SGHTA and CDR2 FQGTGA. As for this clone: Its target is unknown.

Findings of the study overall: Across lesional scalp, and particularly alopecia totalis/universalis, clonality surpassed that of normal scalp.

The clonotype originates from a human donor with alopecia areata. Material: NKG2D-low CD8+ T cells sorted from blood. J is TRBJ2-1 and V is TRBV7-3, with D tentatively TRBD1 (5 bases). The CDR3 DNA is TGTGCCAGCAGCTTAAGTTCAGGGATTGTTGAGCAGTTCTTC. Translating it yields CASSLSSGIVEQFF.